This T cell receptor beta chain originates from a study of T cell changes during pregnancy in multiple sclerosis. Sequencing used immunoSEQ multiplex PCR; TCRdb keeps in-frame clones, though not all of them. The table lists some 70,000 clones, approximately 92% of them singletons. The germline V and J ends were trimmed by 6 bases and 3 bases, with 12 bases remaining between them. This CDR3 is built from 14 residues. The germline V gene encodes CDR1 SNHLY and CDR2 FYNNEI. The sample consisted of peripheral blood, taken in the second trimester of pregnancy. The origin of this receptor is a female donor in good health, enrolled as a control in a pregnancy study. This sequence joins TRBV2 and TRBJ1-5; D is unresolved. DNA of the CDR3: TGTGCCAGCAGGTTCTCGGGGTACAATCAGCCCCAGCATTTT. Encoded protein: CASRFSGYNQPQHF.